This is a list of T cell receptor beta chains from one sample in a study of OX40 agonist ivuxolimab in advanced cancers. TCRdb keeps only in-frame clones here, not all; method: immunoSEQ multiplex PCR. This table has roughly 70,000 clones, 80% to 90% appearing once. This specimen was CD4+ or CD8+ T cells sorted from blood, taken in a trial of the OX40 agonist ivuxolimab. All receptors derive from an adult with an advanced solid tumor such as melanoma, head and neck, liver or kidney cancer. Each CDR3 is given with its conserved first and last residue. A D gene is named only where the DNA matches it firmly. Expanded clones are given a class, and other clones once, few, many or no size at all.

.	TRBJ1-2	TRBV10-3	TRBD1	CAIGDSYGYTF	TGTGCCATAGGGGACAGCTATGGCTACACCTTC
.	TRBJ2-1	TRBV15	.	CATSGGQSSYNERFF	TGTGCCACCAGCGGAGGACAGAGCTCCTACAATGAGCGGTTCTTC
.	TRBJ1-6	TRBV6-5	.	CASSYSLGGDNSPLHF	TGTGCCAGCAGTTACTCGTTAGGGGGGGATAATTCACCCCTCCACTTT
.	TRBJ1-6	TRBV30	.	CAWSVYQAVGSYNSPLHF	TGTGCCTGGAGTGTATACCAGGCGGTCGGCTCCTATAATTCACCCCTCCACTTT
.	TRBJ1-5	TRBV11-3	.	CASSLDRGGPQHF	TGTGCCAGCAGCTTAGATCGTGGCGGGCCCCAGCATTTT
.	TRBJ1-1	TRBV29-1	.	CSVGGNLEAFF	TGCAGCGTTGGGGGCAACCTTGAAGCTTTCTTT
.	TRBJ2-7	TRBV30	TRBD1	CAWSQQGRGRQYF	TGTGCCTGGAGTCAACAGGGGCGTGGTAGGCAGTACTTC
.	TRBJ1-5	TRBV29-1	.	CSVRDGDSNQPQHF	TGCAGCGTCCGGGACGGAGATAGCAATCAGCCCCAGCATTTT
.	TRBJ1-5	TRBV28	.	CASSLSWGGYSNQPQHF	TGTGCCAGCAGTTTGAGTTGGGGAGGGTATAGCAATCAGCCCCAGCATTTT
.	TRBJ2-1	TRBV11-2	TRBD2	CASQLAGGGNEQFF	TGTGCCAGCCAACTAGCGGGGGGTGGGAATGAGCAGTTCTTC
.	TRBJ2-7	TRBV5-1	.	CASSLGPAREQYF	TGCGCCAGCAGCTTAGGACCGGCGAGAGAGCAGTACTTC
.	TRBJ2-7	TRBV6-5	.	CASSPGPGAFREQYF	TGTGCCAGCAGCCCCGGGCCGGGGGCCTTCCGAGAGCAGTACTTC
.	TRBJ2-1	TRBV7-2	.	CASSLVSRREYNEQFF	TGTGCCAGCAGCTTAGTGAGTAGGCGGGAATACAATGAGCAGTTCTTC
.	TRBJ1-1	TRBV7-8	TRBD1	CASRPYRGTNTEAFF	TGTGCCAGCAGACCTTACAGGGGAACGAACACTGAAGCTTTCTTT
once	TRBJ1-3	TRBV30	.	CAWSPTKGSGNTIYF	TGTGCCTGGAGCCCGACAAAGGGCTCTGGAAACACCATATATTTT
.	TRBJ2-3	TRBV4-3	.	CASSQDAGTETDTQYF	TGCGCCAGCAGCCAAGACGCGGGGACGGAGACAGATACGCAGTATTTT
few	TRBJ1-3	TRBV18	.	CASSSQNSLSGNTIYF	TGTGCCAGCTCCTCCCAGAACTCCCTCTCTGGAAACACCATATATTTT
.	TRBJ1-1	TRBV2	.	CASSVAETEAFF	TGTGCCAGCAGTGTAGCAGAAACTGAAGCTTTCTTT
.	TRBJ2-7	TRBV7-2	TRBD2	CASSARTSGIGEQYF	TGTGCCAGCAGCGCGCGGACTAGCGGAATAGGCGAGCAGTACTTC
.	TRBJ1-2	TRBV29-1	TRBD1	CSVLPGGHYGYTF	TGCAGCGTTCTCCCAGGGGGCCACTATGGCTACACCTTC
once	TRBJ2-7	TRBV27	TRBD1	CASTGTGTYEQYF	TGTGCCAGCACAGGGACAGGCACCTACGAGCAGTACTTC
once	TRBJ1-5	TRBV23-1	.	CASVTRALEQPQHF	TGCGCCAGCGTCACTAGGGCTCTGGAGCAGCCCCAGCATTTT